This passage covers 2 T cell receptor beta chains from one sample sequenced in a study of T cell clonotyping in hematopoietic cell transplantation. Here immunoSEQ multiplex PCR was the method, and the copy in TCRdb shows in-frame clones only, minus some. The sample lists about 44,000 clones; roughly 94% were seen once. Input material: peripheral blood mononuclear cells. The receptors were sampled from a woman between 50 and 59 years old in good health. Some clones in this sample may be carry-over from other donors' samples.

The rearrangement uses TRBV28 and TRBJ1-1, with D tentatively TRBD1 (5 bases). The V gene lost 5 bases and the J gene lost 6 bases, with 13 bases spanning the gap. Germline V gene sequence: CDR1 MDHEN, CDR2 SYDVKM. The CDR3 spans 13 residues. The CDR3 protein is CASSPPLGAEAFF. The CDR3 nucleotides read TGTGCCAGCAGTCCACCATTAGGGGCTGAAGCTTTCTTT.

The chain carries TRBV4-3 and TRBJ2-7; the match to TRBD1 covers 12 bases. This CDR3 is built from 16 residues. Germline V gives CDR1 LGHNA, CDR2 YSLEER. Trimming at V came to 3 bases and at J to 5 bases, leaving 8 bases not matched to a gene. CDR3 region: CASSQELGTGGNEQYF. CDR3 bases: TGCGCCAGCAGCCAGGAACTAGGGACAGGGGGCAACGAGCAGTACTTC.